This T cell receptor beta chain was sequenced for a study of blood T cell repertoires in COVID-19 (dated by TCRdb to the early 2020s). As for the study more broadly: The collaborator samples originated in the United States, Italy and Spain and spanned the acute and convalescent phases of COVID-19. The prospective study material was composed of cDNA or gDNA derived from T cells, B-cell-depleted T cells, or PBMCs. The repertoires were released in a freely available public database meant as a resource for research on the immune response to SARS-CoV-2. HLA class I and class II types, where available, came from metadata supplied by the sample provider rather than from assay-based typing. The samples were drawn from the first 160 participants of the ongoing ImmuneRACE study and from under 1,500 subjects provided by 6 global collaborators. The dataset comprised deeply sampled blood TCRbeta repertoires from subjects exposed to, actively infected with, or recovered from COVID-19. A de-identified subject ID, COVID-19 status, age in years and sex were almost always included in the sample metadata.

Findings and caveats that apply to the study as a whole: The amount of clinical and demographic metadata varied by source and participant and was provided uncurated.

Whole blood was collected in K2EDTA tubes by collaborating institutions according to the institutions' own protocols. For TCRbeta analysis, collaborators shipped samples as frozen whole blood, isolated PBMCs, or DNA extracted from either of those sample types. Comments on this clone: Its binding antigen is unknown. Base quality data are lacking; no much larger clone is found one base away.

TCRbeta CDR3 regions were amplified from genomic DNA by means of the immunoSEQ Assay, a bias-controlled multiplex PCR. The source study handled its data this way. The number of nucleated cells in each sample was estimated from the amplification of reference gene primers within the assay. Sequence reads were collapsed and filtered to measure the absolute abundance of every unique TCRbeta CDR3 rearrangement. Productive Simpson clonality was computed per sample as the square root of Simpson's diversity index over productive rearrangements. TCRdb took over this immuneACCESS table, retaining in-frame rearrangements with V and J assigned. Such tables are incomplete; in checked studies, under half of the missing clones stem from an unresolved V gene, and the remainder is unexplained. The DNA gave D and trimming, while V, J and clone size come from that table. In this sample the table shows roughly 26,000 clones, around 60% of which occur a single time. 7.3% of the sample is held by the ten biggest clonotypes.

The clonotype was recovered from a man in his sixties with active or convalescent COVID-19. Sequencing was performed on peripheral blood.

The CDR3 protein is CAWSVRGGIFGYTF. The DNA sequence is as follows: TGTGCCTGGAGTGTACGGGGGGGGATCTTTGGCTACACCTTC. The chain couples TRBV30 to TRBJ1-2, with TRBD1 as a weak D call on 5 bases. V and J lose 0 bases and 7 bases, and a span of 15 bases separates them. The CDR1 and CDR2 encoded by the germline V gene (reference sequence) are GTSNPN and SVGIG. Taken from cysteine to phenylalanine, the CDR3 has 14 residues. Kept here is only the CDR3 DNA, which spans 42 bases and is read in frame from base 1.